These T cell receptor beta chains were read from a single sample in a study of technical replicates of blood from a few donors. The assay was immunoSEQ multiplex PCR, and TCRdb's table has in-frame clones only and misses some. The sample holds approximately 79,000 clones, approximately 95% seen once. Material for sequencing was T cells isolated from PBMCs. Source of these receptors: a human donor in good health. CDR3s include the opening cysteine and the closing phenylalanine or tryptophan. A D gene is named only where the DNA matches it firmly. Only some rows state a clone size, as once, few, many or a class for expanded clones.

J gene: TRBJ1-2; D gene: TRBD1; clone size: once; V gene: TRBV27; CDR3 DNA: TGTGCCAGCAGACCACCTTGGGGACAGGCCCTTAACTATGGCTACACCTTC; CDR3 protein: CASRPPWGQALNYGYTF
J gene: TRBJ1-3; D gene: -; clone size: -; V gene: TRBV15; CDR3 DNA: TGTGCCACCAGCAGAGTTTTCCAGGGGAGAAACACCATATATTTT; CDR3 protein: CATSRVFQGRNTIYF
J gene: TRBJ2-3; D gene: -; clone size: -; V gene: TRBV2; CDR3 DNA: TGTGCCAGCAGTGGAGAAGATACGCAGTATTTT; CDR3 protein: CASSGEDTQYF
J gene: TRBJ2-2; D gene: -; clone size: once; V gene: TRBV29-1; CDR3 DNA: TGCAGCGCCCGGGACACGCGCGGGGAGCTGTTTTTT; CDR3 protein: CSARDTRGELFF
J gene: TRBJ2-7; D gene: TRBD2; clone size: -; V gene: TRBV5-1; CDR3 DNA: TGCGCCAGCAGCCCCGGACTAGCGGTCTACGAGCAGTACTTC; CDR3 protein: CASSPGLAVYEQYF
J gene: TRBJ2-7; D gene: -; clone size: -; V gene: TRBV5-8; CDR3 DNA: TGTGCCAGCAGCTTGGGTACCAGCGGCAGAGACGAGCAGTACTTC; CDR3 protein: CASSLGTSGRDEQYF
J gene: TRBJ1-1; D gene: TRBD1; clone size: -; V gene: TRBV7-2; CDR3 DNA: TGTGCCAGCAGCTTAGAAAGACAGGGAAGTGAAGCTTTCTTT; CDR3 protein: CASSLERQGSEAFF
J gene: TRBJ2-7; D gene: -; clone size: -; V gene: TRBV11-2; CDR3 DNA: TGTGCCAGCAGCTTAGATGTTTGGGGCGGCTCCTACGAGCAGTACTTC; CDR3 protein: CASSLDVWGGSYEQYF
J gene: TRBJ1-6; D gene: -; clone size: few; V gene: TRBV29-1; CDR3 DNA: TGCAGCGTTGCGCTGGACAGTAATTCACCCCTCCACTTT; CDR3 protein: CSVALDSNSPLHF
J gene: TRBJ2-7; D gene: -; clone size: -; V gene: TRBV5-1; CDR3 DNA: TGCGCCAGCAGCTTGGATTTGGGGCTGCCTCGATACGAGCAGTACTTC; CDR3 protein: CASSLDLGLPRYEQYF
J gene: TRBJ1-1; D gene: -; clone size: -; V gene: TRBV25-1; CDR3 DNA: TGTGCCAGCACTGGAGACGGCCTCGGGGGAACTGAAGCTTTCTTT; CDR3 protein: CASTGDGLGGTEAFF
J gene: TRBJ1-4; D gene: TRBD1; clone size: once; V gene: TRBV4-1; CDR3 DNA: TGCGCCAGCAGCCATCTGGGGGCAGGGGGCCTTAGTCTGTTTTTT; CDR3 protein: CASSHLGAGGLSLFF
J gene: TRBJ2-7; D gene: -; clone size: -; V gene: TRBV29-1; CDR3 DNA: TGCAGCGTTGCAAGCGGTTCCTACGAGCAGTACTTC; CDR3 protein: CSVASGSYEQYF
J gene: TRBJ2-1; D gene: TRBD2; clone size: -; V gene: TRBV7-2; CDR3 DNA: TGTGCCAGCAGCTCCCCGACTAGCGGGAGGTTGGATGAGCAGTTCTTC; CDR3 protein: CASSSPTSGRLDEQFF
J gene: TRBJ2-7; D gene: TRBD2; clone size: -; V gene: TRBV4-2; CDR3 DNA: TGTGCCAGCAGCCAGAGGACTAGCGGGGGAACCTCCTACGAGCAGTACTTC; CDR3 protein: CASSQRTSGGTSYEQYF
J gene: TRBJ1-2; D gene: TRBD1; clone size: -; V gene: TRBV4-1; CDR3 DNA: TGCGCCAGCAGCCAAGCTGGGGACAGCCTCTATGGCTACACCTTC; CDR3 protein: CASSQAGDSLYGYTF
J gene: TRBJ2-1; D gene: TRBD2; clone size: -; V gene: TRBV14; CDR3 DNA: TGTGCCAGCAGCCAAGTTAGCGGGGGTATTCAGTTCTTC; CDR3 protein: CASSQVSGGIQFF
J gene: TRBJ2-1; D gene: TRBD2; clone size: -; V gene: TRBV5-1; CDR3 DNA: TGCGCCAGCACCGGACTAGCGGGAGGGACCTACAATGAGCAGTTCTTC; CDR3 protein: CASTGLAGGTYNEQFF
J gene: TRBJ2-7; D gene: -; clone size: -; V gene: TRBV18; CDR3 DNA: TGTGCCAGCTCAATAAGCCCGTCCTACGAGCAGTACTTC; CDR3 protein: CASSISPSYEQYF
J gene: TRBJ1-3; D gene: -; clone size: -; V gene: TRBV30; CDR3 DNA: TGTGCCTGGAGTGATTTGTTAGGGGATAGACGAAACACCATATATTTT; CDR3 protein: CAWSDLLGDRRNTIYF
J gene: TRBJ2-1; D gene: -; clone size: -; V gene: TRBV10-2; CDR3 DNA: TGCGCCAGCTTAAACAATGAGCAGTTCTTC; CDR3 protein: CASLNNEQFF
J gene: TRBJ2-7; D gene: TRBD1; clone size: -; V gene: TRBV18; CDR3 DNA: TGTGCCAGCTCACCTTATTGGACGGAGGAGCTACCCAGGGGGTACGAGCAGTACTTC; CDR3 protein: CASSPYWTEELPRGYEQYF
J gene: TRBJ1-1; D gene: TRBD1; clone size: -; V gene: TRBV18; CDR3 DNA: TGTGCCAGCTCAACAACAGGGGGCGCTATCCTGAACACTGAAGCTTTCTTT; CDR3 protein: CASSTTGGAILNTEAFF
J gene: TRBJ2-7; D gene: -; clone size: -; V gene: TRBV11-3; CDR3 DNA: TGTGCCAGCAGTTCGATGGGCAGCTCCTCGTCCTACGAGCAGTACTTC; CDR3 protein: CASSSMGSSSSYEQYF
J gene: TRBJ2-3; D gene: -; clone size: -; V gene: TRBV5-1; CDR3 DNA: TGCGCCAGCAGCGCCGGGACAGCGGGGGTCGAGACGCAGTATTTT; CDR3 protein: CASSAGTAGVETQYF
J gene: TRBJ2-5; D gene: TRBD1; clone size: -; V gene: TRBV4-1; CDR3 DNA: TGCGCCAGCAGCCAAGCAGGCAGGTTCGGACAGGGGGTGCGAGAGACCCAGTACTTC; CDR3 protein: CASSQAGRFGQGVRETQYF
J gene: TRBJ1-1; D gene: -; clone size: -; V gene: TRBV25-1; CDR3 DNA: TGTGCCAGCAGTGGAGGGACAACAAACACTGAAGCTTTCTTT; CDR3 protein: CASSGGTTNTEAFF
J gene: TRBJ2-1; D gene: -; clone size: -; V gene: TRBV7-9; CDR3 DNA: TGTGCCAGCAGCTGGGTCCGACTAGGGGACAATGAGCAGTTCTTC; CDR3 protein: CASSWVRLGDNEQFF
J gene: TRBJ2-3; D gene: TRBD2; clone size: -; V gene: TRBV9; CDR3 DNA: TGTGCCAGCAGCGTCGGGACTAGCGAAACAGATACGCAGTATTTT; CDR3 protein: CASSVGTSETDTQYF
J gene: TRBJ2-1; D gene: TRBD1; clone size: once; V gene: TRBV29-1; CDR3 DNA: TGCAGCGTCATATATCACTCTGGGGGACAGGCCTACAATGAGCAGTTCTTC; CDR3 protein: CSVIYHSGGQAYNEQFF
J gene: TRBJ2-1; D gene: -; clone size: -; V gene: TRBV6-6; CDR3 DNA: TGTGCCAGCAAGCCGGGGAACTCGAACAATGAGCAGTTCTTC; CDR3 protein: CASKPGNSNNEQFF
J gene: TRBJ2-1; D gene: -; clone size: -; V gene: TRBV7-9; CDR3 DNA: TGTGCCAGCAGCCCCCCCCGGTCTAGCGACGGACACAATGAGCAGTTCTTC; CDR3 protein: CASSPPRSSDGHNEQFF
J gene: TRBJ1-5; D gene: -; clone size: -; V gene: TRBV6-5; CDR3 DNA: TGTGCCAGCAGTTACTCAGGGGGACCCCAGCATTTT; CDR3 protein: CASSYSGGPQHF
J gene: TRBJ2-1; D gene: -; clone size: -; V gene: TRBV5-1; CDR3 DNA: TGCGCCAGCAGGCGAGGCTCGGGGTTGTGGGACAATGAGCAGTTCTTC; CDR3 protein: CASRRGSGLWDNEQFF
J gene: TRBJ1-1; D gene: -; clone size: -; V gene: TRBV14; CDR3 DNA: TGTGCCAGCAGCCGCGAGGCGGGACTCCTGAACACTGAAGCTTTCTTT; CDR3 protein: CASSREAGLLNTEAFF
J gene: TRBJ2-1; D gene: -; clone size: once; V gene: TRBV11-2; CDR3 DNA: TGTGCCAGCAGCCCCCATCCCAGAGGAGGGAATGAGCAGTTCTTC; CDR3 protein: CASSPHPRGGNEQFF
J gene: TRBJ1-2; D gene: -; clone size: once; V gene: TRBV18; CDR3 DNA: TGTGCCAGCTCGCCCACTGGACAGTACTATGGCTACACCTTC; CDR3 protein: CASSPTGQYYGYTF
J gene: TRBJ1-2; D gene: -; clone size: -; V gene: TRBV4-1; CDR3 DNA: TGCGCCAGCAGCCACCTGGACAGTTCATATGGCTACACCTTC; CDR3 protein: CASSHLDSSYGYTF
J gene: TRBJ2-1; D gene: TRBD2; clone size: -; V gene: TRBV5-8; CDR3 DNA: TGTGCCAGCAGCTTGGGGCTAGCGGGCTCCTACAATGAGCAGTTCTTC; CDR3 protein: CASSLGLAGSYNEQFF